A selection of T cell receptor beta chains follows, all from one sample in a study of identical twins. TCRdb reprocessed the 5' RACE reads with MiXCR, giving one entry per CDR3 protein. Among around 500,000 distinct CDR3 sequences listed, 14% were seen once. These data also formed part of another study, on yellow fever vaccine responses in identical twins.

Sequencing used CD4+ T cells sorted from blood. These receptors were taken from a young woman in good health. CDR3s leave out the opening cysteine and the closing phenylalanine or tryptophan. The order of the fields is J gene, V gene, CDR3 protein.

TRBJ2-1 | TRBV12-3/TRBV12-4 | ASSMRESEQF
TRBJ1-1 | TRBV7-9 | ASSPAGRTEAF
TRBJ1-4 | TRBV21-1 | AIDPGLGEKLF
TRBJ2-5 | TRBV7-7 | ASSPRLAGGFKETQY
TRBJ2-3 | TRBV20-1 | SALYGPSTDTQY
TRBJ2-1 | TRBV5-4 | ASSKTSGNYNEQF
TRBJ2-7 | TRBV7-2 | ASSREGTALSYEQY
TRBJ2-5 | TRBV20-1 | SAYGLAGPYSQETQY
TRBJ1-5 | TRBV7-8 | ASSLDEVSNQPQH
TRBJ2-5 | TRBV11-2 | ASSHRQGRLALGETQY
TRBJ2-7 | TRBV2 | ASRPGQRSSYEQY
TRBJ2-3 | TRBV28 | ASGTGGIADTQY
TRBJ2-7 | TRBV7-2 | ASSLQGEGEQY
TRBJ1-4 | TRBV20-1 | SAREATNEKLF
TRBJ2-7 | TRBV11-2 | ASSDGAGPYEQY
TRBJ2-3 | TRBV10-2 | ASTLRSGTGTDTQY
TRBJ1-1 | TRBV7-9 | ASSRVAEAF
TRBJ1-4 | TRBV20-1 | SARLQGEKLF
TRBJ1-1 | TRBV6-1 | ASSKGTGGGLDTEAF
TRBJ2-1 | TRBV20-1 | SARMRLAGGKYNEQF
TRBJ1-1 | TRBV6-2/TRBV6-3 | ASSYPTGVYTEAF
TRBJ2-5 | TRBV5-1 | ASSFEQETQY
TRBJ2-7 | TRBV29-1 | SVVSAGQASPEQY
TRBJ2-7 | TRBV19 | ASNFRQGDEQY
TRBJ2-2 | TRBV5-1 | ASSFQVTHTGELF
TRBJ2-7 | TRBV5-1 | ASSPGQASSYEQY
TRBJ2-7 | TRBV6-1 | ASTPGKDYEQY
TRBJ2-5 | TRBV29-1 | SVSGDGGGETQY
TRBJ2-5 | TRBV7-2 | ASSLVRGAKETQY
TRBJ1-2 | TRBV12-3/TRBV12-4 | ASSPPAGDGYT
TRBJ2-1 | TRBV12-3/TRBV12-4 | ASSIAGGHGNEQF
TRBJ2-1 | TRBV12-3/TRBV12-4 | ASSLVGGGASNEQF
TRBJ2-3 | TRBV7-9 | ASSLRAGTGITDTQY
TRBJ2-1 | TRBV20-1 | SARRGRQGNEQF
TRBJ2-2 | TRBV3-1 | ASSQEWQNTGELF
TRBJ2-3 | TRBV6-1 | ASGGTDAADTQY